The 18 T cell receptor beta chains below all came from one sample that was sequenced in a study of tumor-infiltrating lymphocytes in primary liver carcinoma. TCR beta cDNA came from approximately 490 ng total RNA, primed with a constant-region primer. ARM-PCR, slightly modified, supplied the TCR beta libraries through three nested multiplex PCR rounds. Use of TRBV1-TRBV30 forward primers with a C-beta reverse primer characterized the first two PCR rounds, which lasted about 10 cycles each. Via MiXCR, TCRdb re-called the multiplex PCR reads, giving one row per CDR3 protein. Of 180,000 or so distinct CDR3 sequences listed, 60% were seen once; the top ten hold approximately 65%. In addition to blood RNA drawn from unsorted whole blood, germline DNA was extracted. The source material was peripheral blood. The receptors originated from a middle-aged man with primary liver carcinoma and hepatitis B virus infection.

This clonotype turned up a few times. This chain joins TRBV12-3 or TRBV12-4 and TRBJ2-1; 15 nucleotides agree with TRBD2. With 4 bases clipped from V and 2 bases from J, the junction kept 3 bases outside the gene matches. This CDR3 region has 17 residues. The CDR3 loop is CASSSRTSGRAYNEQFF. The CDR3 DNA follows: TGTGCCAGCAGTTCGCGGACTAGCGGGAGGGCCTACAATGAGCAGTTCTTC.

At least ten counts were recorded for this clonotype. J is TRBJ2-2 and V is TRBV4-2; D is undetermined. This CDR3 is built from 14 residues. V was shortened by 0 bases and J by 2 bases, with 4 bases between the two germline ends. Germline lookup yields CDR1 LGHNA and CDR2 YNFKEQ. The CDR3 region has the DNA TGTGCCAGCAGCCAAGAAGGAAACACCGGGGAGCTGTTTTTT. Its translation is CASSQEGNTGELFF.

The V call is TRBV10-3, the J call TRBJ1-5; perhaps TRBD1 as D (5 bases). Trimming cost V 3 bases and J 4 bases, with 10 bases left between them. CDR1 is ENHRY, CDR2 SYGVKD, per germline. The CDR3 totals 14 residues. The CDR3 reads CAISEEGKNQPQHF. CDR3 nucleotides: TGTGCCATCAGTGAAGAGGGGAAAAATCAGCCCCAGCATTTT.

To note about this clonotype: The CDR3 carries no conserved terminal phenylalanine or tryptophan, so it likely arises from a read error. The DNA is omitted, as the CDR3 cannot be located on it reliably, and the CDR3 follows TCRdb's listing. This rearrangement joins TRBV10-1 to TRBJ2-2. Both ends counted, the CDR3 spans 13 residues. From germline, CDR1 is WNHNN and CDR2 SYGVQD (reference sequence). The CDR3 sequence is CASSEIETGELFL.

Comment on this clonotype: The CDR3 carries no conserved terminal phenylalanine or tryptophan, so it likely arises from a read error. The chain uses TRBV11-2 and TRBJ2-1; D unclear. The V and J ends lost 0 bases and 7 bases respectively, with 1 base between them. Germline V gene data show CDR1 as SGHAT and CDR2 as FQNNGV. CDR3 length: 11 amino acids. In DNA form, the CDR3 reads TGTGCCAGCAGCTTAGATAATGAGCAGTTCCTC. This translates into CASSLDNEQFL.

Comments on this clonotype: This may come from a read error, since a much larger clone is one base off. J is TRBJ2-7 and V is TRBV11-2, with D perhaps matching TRBD2 (6 bases). Germline V gives CDR1 SGHAT, CDR2 FQNNGV. The CDR3 length is 18 residues. V was clipped by 5 bases and J by 1 base, with 24 bases between them. For the CDR3, the DNA is TGTGCCAGCAGCCCTATTAGGAGGGGACGTAGGGTTTCCTACGAGCAGTACTTC. It codes for CASSPIRRGRRVSYEQYF. Looking up the rest from reference TRBV11-2 and TRBJ2-7 gives the full variable domain: EAGVAQSPRYKIIEKRQSVAFWCNPISGHATLYWYQQILGQGPKLLIQFQNNGVVDDSQLPKDRFSAERLKGVDSTLKIQPAKLEDSAVYLCASSPIRRGRRVSYEQYFGPGTRLTVT.

Points on this clonotype: An end of the junction differs from the germline gene, which may be a read error. The rearrangement uses TRBV5-6 and TRBJ2-2, with a tentative D call TRBD1 (5 bases). Germline CDR1 is SGHDT and CDR2 is YYEEEE. The CDR3 spans 17 residues. The CDR3 coding sequence is TGTGCCAGGAGCTTGGTCAGGGATTCGGCGAACACCGGGGAGCTGTTTTTT. It is translated as CARSLVRDSANTGELFF.

Of note for this clonotype: A read error may produce the germline difference seen at one junction end. V gene TRBV5-4 combines with J gene TRBJ2-7; 7 positions agree with TRBD2. CDR3 length: 13 residues. Germline values: CDR1 SGHNT, CDR2 YYREEE (reference sequence). The CDR3 DNA reads as TGTGCCAGCAGCACACGACTAGCCTACGAGCAATACTTC. Translating gives CASSTRLAYEQYF.

There are a few counts of this clonotype. The chain uses TRBV6-5 and TRBJ2-7; D remains unclear. The CDR3 is 13 amino acids. Germline V gives CDR1 MNHEY, CDR2 SVGAGI. The ends were cut back, 5 bases at V and 3 bases at J, with 11 bases in the middle. CDR3 sequence reads: CASSRTTNYEQYF. The CDR3 DNA is TGTGCCAGCAGTCGTACAACTAACTACGAGCAGTACTTC.

The chain uses TRBV6-2 or TRBV6-3 and TRBJ1-1, with 8 bases aligning to TRBD1. Germline CDR1 reads MNHEY; CDR2 reads SVGEGT. The CDR3 length is 15 residues. V gave up 6 bases and J gave up 1 base; unmatched junction bases: 7. CDR3 sequence: CASSPIDRGNTEAFF. CDR3 DNA sequence: TGTGCCAGCAGCCCGATCGACAGGGGGAACACTGAAGCTTTCTTT.

The chain couples TRBV4-1 to TRBJ2-3; TRBD2 might be the D (6 bases). The CDR3 extends over 16 amino acids. Germline CDR1 and CDR2: MGHRA and YSYEKL. V was pared by 4 bases and J by 2 bases, with 16 bases between. CDR3: CASSRDGRGVTDTQYF. The CDR3 nucleotides are TGCGCCAGCAGCCGGGACGGGAGAGGGGTCACAGATACGCAGTATTTT.

Turning to this clonotype: A junction boundary mismatches the germline segment, possibly from a read error. The chain uses TRBV11-3 and TRBJ2-2; D call uncertain. The CDR3 runs 14 residues. The V gene's germline CDR1 is SGHNT and CDR2 YENEEA. CDR3 region: CASSLDAGTWELFF. Written as DNA, the CDR3 is TGTGCTAGCAGCTTAGATGCCGGCACCTGGGAGCTGTTTTTT.

Concerning this clonotype itself: A read error may produce the germline difference seen at one junction end. This chain uses TRBV4-2 with TRBJ1-2; 7 bases line up with TRBD1. The CDR3 sequence is 14 residues long. Germline V gives CDR1 LGHNA, CDR2 YNFKEQ. CDR3: CASSRSGTEDGYAF. In DNA, the CDR3 is TGTGCCAGCAGCCGAAGCGGGACAGAAGATGGCTACGCCTTC.

This clonotype appeared a single time. This sequence joins TRBV4-1 and TRBJ2-5, with TRBD2 matching 14 bases. CDR1 is MGHRA and CDR2 is YSYEKL in the germline V gene. With V trimmed by 4 bases and J by 5 bases, 12 bases remained unmatched. The CDR3 length is 18 residues. CDR3 bases: TGCGCCAGCAGCCTTACCGGGACTAGCGGGGGTCCAGAGGAGACCCAGTACTTC. Protein sequence: CASSLTGTSGGPEETQYF.

This clonotype came up a few times. This chain uses TRBV6-2 or TRBV6-3 with TRBJ2-1; 9 bases fit TRBD2. The J segment lost 0 bases and the V segment lost 4 bases, leaving 7 bases of the junction unmatched. Germline-derived CDR1 and CDR2 are MNHEY and SVGEGT. The CDR3 has 17 residues. The CDR3 is CASSSPLAGSSYNEQFF. CDR3 sequence (DNA): TGTGCCAGCAGTTCCCCCCTAGCGGGAAGCTCCTACAATGAGCAGTTCTTC.

By frequency in the sample, this clonotype is medium-sized (0.01 to 0.1%). This chain uses TRBV11-2 with TRBJ2-1; D is ambiguous. The CDR3 has 13 residues. Per the germline V gene, CDR1 is SGHAT and CDR2 is FQNNGV. V lost 2 bases to trimming and J lost 8 bases, with 10 bases between them. The CDR3 DNA sequence: TGTGCCAGCAGCTTAAATGATGCCTATGAGCAGTTCTTC. It is translated as CASSLNDAYEQFF. Using reference TRBV11-2 and TRBJ2-1 for the parts outside the CDR3, the full variable domain is EAGVAQSPRYKIIEKRQSVAFWCNPISGHATLYWYQQILGQGPKLLIQFQNNGVVDDSQLPKDRFSAERLKGVDSTLKIQPAKLEDSAVYLCASSLNDAYEQFFGPGTRLTVL.

The sample holds a few counts of this clonotype. A junction boundary mismatches the germline segment, possibly from a read error. The V gene is TRBV10-3, the J gene TRBJ1-5; D unresolved. This CDR3 has 13 residues. Germline values: CDR1 ENHRY, CDR2 SYGVKD. CDR3 bases: TGTGCCATCTGTGAGAAGAGCAATCAGCCCCAGCATTTT. It codes for CAICEKSNQPQHF.

The genes are TRBV29-1 and TRBJ2-3; 9 bases are a match to TRBD1. J gave up 3 bases and V 3 bases, and 7 bases lay outside the gene matches. The germline gives CDR1 SQVTM, CDR2 ANQGSEA. The CDR3 spans 15 residues. The CDR3 loop reads CSVELRDRETDTQYF. The CDR3 DNA is TGCAGCGTTGAGTTGCGGGACAGGGAAACAGATACGCAGTATTTT.